Reported below is one T cell receptor beta chain. The antigen is unknown. Trimming removed 5 bases from V and 4 bases from J, with 14 bases in between. The CDR3 spans 15 residues. Germline assignment: CDR1 LNHDA and CDR2 SQIVND (reference sequence). One entry per CDR3 protein, called by TCRdb with MiXCR from the 5' RACE reads. Of around 320,000 distinct CDR3 sequences in the sample, more than 20% were seen once. The sample belongs to a study of CD8 T cells in ankylosing spondylitis. Study-level findings and limits: There were earlier reports of some motif variants in reactive arthritis synovial fluid and blood.

The origin of this receptor is a female donor with ankylosing spondylitis or in good health (not recorded which). Sequencing was performed on blood, either unsorted or a sorted T cell fraction (not recorded which). The chain links TRBV19 to TRBJ2-2, with D perhaps TRBD1 or TRBD2 (5 bases each). The CDR3, as DNA: TGTGCCAGTAGTGTAATGGGACGTGTCACCGGGGAGCTGTTTTTT. Amino acid sequence: CASSVMGRVTGELFF.